The 23 T cell receptor beta chains below come from one sample, sequenced in a study of cytomegalovirus exposure and HLA in healthy donors. This PCR relied on a set of 60 Vbeta primers and 13 Jbeta primers. Measured with immunoSEQ multiplex PCR; TCRdb has only the in-frame clones, and not every one. The table lists under 150,000 clones, over 60% of them singletons, with 1.5% to 2% in the top ten. Sequencing was carried out using PBMCs. These receptors were obtained from a woman aged 40 to 49 in good health and CMV-seronegative.

The gene calls are TRBV7-2 and TRBJ2-1; 7 nucleotides match TRBD2. Trimming removed 1 base from V and 13 bases from J; junction bases left unmatched: 4. The CDR3 consists of 12 residues. Germline CDR1 and CDR2: SGHTA and FQGNSA. The CDR3 sequence is CASSLGSGVQFF. Written as DNA, the CDR3 is TGTGCCAGCAGCTTAGGGAGCGGGGTTCAGTTCTTC.

The genes are TRBV19 and TRBJ1-5, with D tentatively TRBD1 (6 bases). The CDR3 is 14 amino acids. V lost 3 bases, J lost 6 bases, and 12 bases lay in between. From germline, CDR1 is LNHDA and CDR2 SQIVND (reference sequence). The CDR3 loop is CASSIRDTGQPQHF. For the CDR3, the DNA is TGTGCCAGTAGTATCCGGGACACCGGTCAGCCCCAGCATTTT. Full variable domain (rest looked up from reference TRBV19 and TRBJ1-5): DGGITQSPKYLFRKEGQNVTLSCEQNLNHDAMYWYRQDPGQGLRLIYYSQIVNDFQKGDIAEGYSVSREKKESFPLTVTSAQKNPTAFYLCASSIRDTGQPQHFGDGTRLSIL.

CDR3 residues: CAISPTGEGNQPQHF. As DNA, the CDR3 is TGTGCCATCAGTCCTACAGGGGAAGGCAATCAGCCCCAGCATTTT. The chain combines TRBV10-3 with TRBJ1-5, with TRBD1 matching over 7 bases. This CDR3 comprises 15 residues. V was pared by 5 bases and J by 2 bases, with 6 bases of the junction left unmatched. Per germline, CDR1 ENHRY and CDR2 SYGVKD.

This sequence joins TRBV6-1 and TRBJ2-4, with D possibly TRBD1 on 7 matching bases. CDR3 size: 17 residues. Germline assignment: CDR1 MNHNS and CDR2 SASEGT. Trimming left V 4 bases short and J 7 bases short, with 23 bases between. CDR3 in amino acids: CASSVQGGRQGTNIQYF. CDR3 DNA: TGTGCCAGCAGTGTCCAAGGGGGGAGACAGGGTACGAACATTCAGTACTTC.

This sequence joins TRBV18 and TRBJ1-5, with D perhaps matching TRBD1 (5 bases). Germline lookup yields CDR1 KGHSH and CDR2 LQKENI. Trimming removed 0 bases from V and 7 bases from J, with 7 bases in between. This CDR3 has 13 residues. The CDR3 spells CASSPPQGQPQHF. In DNA form, the CDR3 reads TGTGCCAGCTCACCACCCCAGGGACAGCCCCAGCATTTT.

The chain carries TRBV9 and TRBJ2-5; the D gene is possibly TRBD1 (5 bases). Germline values: CDR1 SGDLS, CDR2 YYNGEE. This CDR3 is built from 16 residues. V was shortened by 0 bases and J by 6 bases, with 18 bases between the two germline ends. The CDR3 region has the DNA TGTGCCAGCAGCGTAGAACTCCTAGGTCAGGGTAAGACCCAGTACTTC. Translated: CASSVELLGQGKTQYF.

J is TRBJ2-1 and V is TRBV5-1; no clear D gene. Germline V gene data show CDR1 as SGHRS and CDR2 as YFSETQ. The germline V and J ends were trimmed by 6 bases and 0 bases, with 7 bases remaining between them. The CDR3 consists of 13 residues. CDR3 loop: CASIGSSYNEQFF. DNA for the CDR3: TGCGCCAGCATTGGCAGCTCCTACAATGAGCAGTTCTTC.

The chain is built from TRBV2 and TRBJ2-7; 11 bases line up with TRBD2. CDR1 and CDR2 (germline): SNHLY, FYNNEI. The trim removed 2 bases at V and 3 bases at J, leaving 3 bases unmatched. This CDR3 region has 15 residues. The CDR3 region is CASSELAGGIYEQYF. As DNA, the CDR3 is TGTGCCAGCAGTGAACTAGCGGGGGGAATCTACGAGCAGTACTTC.

This chain links TRBV6-4 with TRBJ2-5, with 10 bases matching TRBD1. J was trimmed by 3 bases and V by 2 bases; bases with no gene match: 12. CDR1 and CDR2 from the germline V gene are MRHNA and SNTAGT. The CDR3 sequence is 18 residues long. The CDR3 nucleotides are TGTGCCAGCAGTGACGGGGGAGACGGGACAGGGGCGAAAGAGACCCAGTACTTC. This translates into CASSDGGDGTGAKETQYF.

This chain connects TRBV7-9 to TRBJ1-2; D possibly corresponds to TRBD1 (5 bases). This CDR3 is built from 18 residues. Germline lookup yields CDR1 SEHNR and CDR2 FQNEAQ (reference sequence). Trimming stripped 2 bases from V and 1 base from J, with 20 bases between. The CDR3 loop reads CASSLTRMSRGGNYGYTF. In DNA form, the CDR3 reads TGTGCCAGCAGCTTAACCAGAATGTCCCGGGGGGGTAACTATGGCTACACCTTC.

The V call is TRBV9, the J call TRBJ1-4; D unclear. This CDR3 spans 15 amino acids. V lost 4 bases and J 5 bases, leaving 15 bases between the germline ends. Looked up from germline, CDR1 is SGDLS and CDR2 is YYNGEE. The CDR3 nucleotides are TGTGCCAGCAGCCCTTCGGCAAGAGGCAATGAAAAACTGTTTTTT. Residues: CASSPSARGNEKLFF.

V and J are TRBV6-1 and TRBJ1-1, with 7 positions matching TRBD1. The length of the CDR3 is 15 residues. With 2 bases clipped from V and 2 bases from J, the junction kept 5 bases outside the gene matches. Germline V gene data show CDR1 as MNHNS and CDR2 as SASEGT. The DNA of the CDR3 is TGTGCCAGCAGTGAAATGAGACAGGGCAACACTGAAGCTTTCTTT. Translation gives CASSEMRQGNTEAFF.

The chain employs TRBV6-1 and TRBJ1-2, with D perhaps TRBD1 (6 bases). Trimming stripped 1 base from V and 1 base from J, with 7 bases between. Germline CDR1 reads MNHNS; CDR2 reads SASEGT. CDR3 length equals 14 residues. CDR3 sequence (DNA): TGTGCCAGCAGTGAAGGAGGGGGTAACTATGGCTACACCTTC. It yields the protein CASSEGGGNYGYTF.

The chain employs TRBV7-8 and TRBJ2-7; 9 bases are shared with TRBD1. This CDR3 contains 13 residues. CDR1 and CDR2 (germline): SGHVS, FQNEAQ. V trimming: 5 bases; J trimming: 3 bases; junction bases outside the gene matches: 2. CDR3 DNA: TGTGCCAGCAGCGGGACAGGGATCTACGAGCAGTACTTC. It is translated as CASSGTGIYEQYF.

The chain couples TRBV19 to TRBJ1-1, with 7 bases aligning to TRBD1. This CDR3 has 15 amino acids. J was trimmed by 0 bases and V by 2 bases; bases with no gene match: 3. Germline loops: CDR1 LNHDA, CDR2 SQIVND (reference sequence). The CDR3 bases are TGTGCCAGTAGTATATATGGGACAGTGAACACTGAAGCTTTCTTT. This translates into CASSIYGTVNTEAFF.

The chain is built from TRBV10-1 and TRBJ2-5; D is possibly TRBD1 (6 bases). Germline assignment: CDR1 WNHNN and CDR2 SYGVQD (reference sequence). The ends were cut back, 6 bases at V and 5 bases at J, with 13 bases in the middle. The CDR3 contains 13 residues. The CDR3 loop reads CASSVGGKETQYF. CDR3 nucleotide sequence: TGCGCCAGCAGCGTTGGGGGCAAGGAGACCCAGTACTTC.

The chain couples TRBV6-6 to TRBJ1-2; TRBD1 agrees at 9 bases. The CDR3 sequence is 15 residues long. J was trimmed by 7 bases and V by 2 bases; bases with no gene match: 8. Germline V gene sequence: CDR1 MNHNY, CDR2 SVGAGI (reference sequence). The CDR3 nucleotides read TGTGCCAGCAGTTACGAGGGACAGGGAGGCGGTGGCTACACCTTC. Amino acids: CASSYEGQGGGGYTF.

The gene calls are TRBV19 and TRBJ1-2, with 7 positions matching TRBD1. Germline-derived CDR1 and CDR2 are LNHDA and SQIVND (reference sequence). The length of the CDR3 is 17 residues. J lost 2 bases, V lost 6 bases, and 15 bases had no gene match. The CDR3 loop reads CASRLGGGTDLNYGYTF. The CDR3 DNA sequence: TGTGCCAGTAGACTCGGAGGGGGGACAGACCTCAACTATGGCTACACCTTC.

The chain is built from TRBV6-4 and TRBJ2-1, with 7 bases fitting TRBD2. CDR1 MRHNA and CDR2 SNTAGT come from the germline V gene. The CDR3 totals 15 residues. The trim removed 6 bases at V and 0 bases at J, leaving 5 bases unmatched. The CDR3 DNA sequence: TGTGCCAGCAGCGGGGACTACCTCTCCTACAATGAGCAGTTCTTC. Its translation: CASSGDYLSYNEQFF.

This rearrangement joins TRBV19 to TRBJ2-5, with TRBD1 matching 7 bases. Germline values: CDR1 LNHDA, CDR2 SQIVND (reference sequence). With 5 bases clipped from V and 0 bases from J, the junction kept 0 bases outside the gene matches. CDR3 length: 13 amino acids. The CDR3 DNA reads as TGTGCCAGTAGTGGGACAGACCAAGAGACCCAGTACTTC. Translated, it gives CASSGTDQETQYF.

This sequence joins TRBV5-8 and TRBJ2-3; D possibly corresponds to TRBD2 (6 bases). In germline, CDR1 is SGHTS, CDR2 YDEGEE. Between the trimmed V and J ends, which lost 4 bases and 1 base, there was a span of 16 bases. There are 16 residues in the CDR3. CDR3 nucleotide sequence: TGTGCCAGCAGCCTGTACACTAGCACGCGCACAGATACGCAGTATTTT. This codes for CASSLYTSTRTDTQYF.

A few counts support this clone. The chain recombines TRBV6-1 with TRBJ2-7; TRBD1 is a possible D gene (6 bases). V lost 6 bases and J lost 1, with 10 bases in between. Germline V CDR1 and CDR2: MNHNS, SASEGT. The CDR3 is 13 amino acids. The CDR3 region is CASRMDSSYEQYF. The CDR3 region has the DNA TGTGCCAGCAGGATGGACAGTTCCTACGAGCAGTACTTC.

The chain uses TRBV19 and TRBJ1-2, with D maybe TRBD1 (5 bases). V was clipped by 9 bases and J by 4 bases, with 15 bases between them. Germline loops: CDR1 LNHDA, CDR2 SQIVND (reference sequence). The CDR3 is 13 amino acids. The CDR3 sequence is CASKDQGFYGYTF. In DNA form, the CDR3 reads TGTGCCAGCAAGGATCAGGGATTCTATGGCTACACCTTC.